The 28 T cell receptor beta chains given below trace back to one sample, sequenced in a study of T-cell reconstitution after alpha-beta-depleted transplantation in children. Unique molecular identifiers were incorporated during preparation of the TCRbeta library. A single record per CDR3 protein comes from TCRdb applying MiXCR to the PCR reads. The table lists about 1,000,000 distinct CDR3 sequences, about 29% of them singletons. This sample comprised PBMCs, mostly from graft donor cells, obtained 360 days after TCRalphabeta/CD19-depleted stem cell transplant. These receptors came from a boy under three years old who had a stem cell transplant for SCID, so the T cells may come from the graft donor.

This chain connects TRBV21-1 to TRBJ1-5. TRBV21-1 is tagged as a pseudogene. The CDR3 is made up of 15 amino acids. The CDR3 bases are TGTGCCAGCAGCAAAGTCTTACTGCATAATCGGCCCCAGCATTTT. Its translation: CASSKVLLHNRPQHF.

The table lists this clonotype with a few counts. V gene TRBV18 combines with J gene TRBJ2-7; D is ambiguous. This CDR3 contains 13 residues. The germline V gene has CDR1 KGHSH and CDR2 LQKENI. The V end was cut by 3 bases, the J end by 6 bases, with 12 bases between. As DNA, the CDR3 is TGTGCCAGCTCACCGTTACGGCATATCGAGCAGTACTTC. Translating it yields CASSPLRHIEQYF. The whole variable domain, remainder taken from reference TRBV18 and TRBJ2-7, is NAGVMQNPRHLVRRRGQEARLRCSPMKGHSHVYWYRQLPEEGLKFMVYLQKENIIDESGMPKERFSAEFPKEGPSILRIQQVVRGDSAAYFCASSPLRHIEQYFGPGTRLTVT.

This chain joins TRBV5-4 and TRBJ2-3; D is ambiguous. V was trimmed by 0 bases and J by 4 bases, leaving 12 bases between them. CDR3 length: 15 amino acids. Germline CDR1 and CDR2: SGHNT and YYREEE (reference sequence). CDR3 coding DNA: TGTGCCAGCAGCTTGGCGTGGATGAGGTCAGATACGCAGTATTTT. Translated: CASSLAWMRSDTQYF.

V usage is TRBV27 and J usage is TRBJ2-7, with a possible D match to TRBD1 (5 bases). V was clipped by 5 bases and J by 3 bases, with 11 bases between them. The CDR3 totals 13 residues. The V gene's germline CDR1 is MNHEY and CDR2 SMNVEV (reference sequence). CDR3 in DNA: TGTGCCAGCAGTATGACAGCCAACTACGAGCAGTACTTC. Translated: CASSMTANYEQYF.

This clonotype turned up a few times. This sequence joins TRBV6-2 or TRBV6-3 and TRBJ1-2; D gene unclear. Trimming took 3 bases from V and 6 from J, leaving 8 bases between them. This CDR3 region has 12 residues. The germline gives CDR1 MNHEY, CDR2 SVGEGT. This CDR3 is CASSYLEDGYTF. DNA of the CDR3: TGTGCCAGCAGTTATTTGGAGGATGGCTACACCTTC.

This clonotype came up a few times. The V gene is TRBV12-3 or TRBV12-4, the J gene TRBJ2-3, with 7 bases matching TRBD1. J was trimmed by 2 bases and V by 9 bases; bases with no gene match: 8. The CDR3 runs to 14 residues. CDR3 DNA sequence: TGTGCCAGTTCACAGGGGTCCCCCACAGATACGCAGTATTTT. Amino acid sequence: CASSQGSPTDTQYF.

This clonotype was observed a handful of times. The rearrangement links TRBV12-3 or TRBV12-4 to TRBJ1-5; no reliable D call. Trimming stripped 6 bases from V and 4 bases from J, with 16 bases between. The CDR3 spans 15 residues. CDR3 in amino acids: CASSPYENVNQPQHF. CDR3 DNA: TGTGCCAGCAGCCCGTATGAAAACGTGAATCAGCCCCAGCATTTT.

The table lists this clonotype with a few counts. The rearrangement joins TRBV5-1 to TRBJ2-7; D could derive from TRBD1 or TRBD2 (6 bases each). CDR1 SGHRS and CDR2 YFSETQ come from the germline V gene. This CDR3 has 14 amino acids. The germline V and J ends were trimmed by 2 bases and 2 bases, with 11 bases remaining between them. This chain's CDR3 is CASSFDGGPYEQYF. The CDR3 region has the DNA TGCGCCAGCAGCTTTGACGGGGGCCCCTACGAGCAGTACTTC.

This clonotype was found many times. The junction shows a germline mismatch at one end, possibly a read error. V usage is TRBV5-1 and J usage is TRBJ2-5, with TRBD1 identical over 9 bases. Germline V gene data show CDR1 as SGHRS and CDR2 as YFSETQ. The length of the CDR3 is 14 residues. This CDR3 reads CASSSGQGKETQYF. The CDR3 nucleotides are TGTGCCAGCAGCTCAGGACAGGGGAAGGAGACCCAGTACTTC.

The rearrangement links TRBV4-3 to TRBJ2-5; 10 bases are shared with TRBD1. The ends lost 1 base at V and 5 bases at J; junction bases unmatched: 7. Germline V gene data show CDR1 as LGHNA and CDR2 as YSLEER. This CDR3 is 16 amino acids long. CDR3 coding DNA: TGCGCCAGCAGCCAAGCTCTGAGGGGACAGGGGGAGACCCAGTACTTC. Its translation is CASSQALRGQGETQYF.

This clonotype was detected only once. This chain links TRBV20-1 with TRBJ2-7; TRBD1 agrees at 9 bases. The CDR3 loop spans 16 amino acids. The junction had 13 bases not matched to a gene; V was cut back by 7 bases and J by 0 bases. CDR1 is DFQATT, CDR2 SNEGSKA, per germline (reference sequence). The DNA for the CDR3 is TGCAGTGTTCTAGGGGGGGACAGGGAAGGCTCCTACGAGCAGTACTTC. It specifies CSVLGGDREGSYEQYF.

The gene calls are TRBV3-1 and TRBJ2-5; 7 bases agree with TRBD2. This CDR3 is 13 amino acids long. Germline V CDR1 and CDR2: LGHDT, YNNKEL (reference sequence). With 5 bases clipped from V and 2 bases from J, the junction kept 2 bases outside the gene matches. CDR3 DNA sequence: TGTGCCAGCAGCACACTAGCGCAAGAGACCCAGTACTTC. It codes for CASSTLAQETQYF.

CDR3 bases: TGCAGCGTTGAAGCATCGGGTCGGAGGGTCCAGCCCCAGCATTTT. Its protein product is CSVEASGRRVQPQHF. This rearrangement joins TRBV29-1 to TRBJ1-5; no firm D call. The CDR3 is 15 residues long. V was shortened by 1 base and J by 7 bases, with 17 bases between the two germline ends. The V gene's germline CDR1 is SQVTM and CDR2 ANQGSEA.

This clonotype was seen only a few times. The V call is TRBV7-9, the J call TRBJ2-7, with D uncertain. The CDR3 is 13 residues long. Germline V gene lookup returns CDR1 SEHNR and CDR2 FQNEAQ (reference sequence). V lost 2 bases to trimming and J lost 7 bases, with 12 bases between them. CDR3 region: CASSLMIPWEQYF. CDR3 bases: TGTGCCAGCAGCTTAATGATACCTTGGGAGCAGTACTTC.

This chain links TRBV5-6 with TRBJ2-7; D remains unclear. Per germline, CDR1 SGHDT and CDR2 YYEEEE. There are 15 residues in the CDR3. V lost 4 bases to trimming and J lost 2 bases, with 16 bases between them. CDR3 sequence: CASSPGLHSAYEQYF. As DNA, the CDR3 is TGTGCCAGCAGCCCCGGGCTCCACTCCGCCTACGAGCAGTACTTC.

The CDR3 coding sequence is TGTGCCACCAGCAGAGATCAGGGAGGAACAGATACGCAGTATTTT. This encodes CATSRDQGGTDTQYF. The chain joins TRBV15 to TRBJ2-3, with D maybe TRBD2 (6 bases). Germline V gene data show CDR1 as LNHNV and CDR2 as YYDKDF (reference sequence). The CDR3 is 15 amino acids. Between the trimmed V and J ends, which lost 0 bases and 3 bases, there was a span of 10 bases.

This clonotype has more than one count but fewer than ten. The chain links TRBV7-2 to TRBJ2-1; tentative D call: TRBD2 (5 bases). Germline loops: CDR1 SGHTA, CDR2 FQGNSA. The ends were cut back, 3 bases at V and 0 bases at J, with 15 bases in the middle. This CDR3 is built from 17 residues. The CDR3 is CASSFGGGFPSYNEQFF. CDR3 DNA sequence: TGTGCCAGCAGCTTTGGAGGCGGATTTCCCTCCTACAATGAGCAGTTCTTC.

Many counts were recorded for this clonotype. The chain joins TRBV5-1 to TRBJ2-1; the match to TRBD1 covers 9 bases. Germline lookup yields CDR1 SGHRS and CDR2 YFSETQ. The CDR3 consists of 14 residues. V lost 4 bases to trimming and J lost 8 bases; unmatched junction nucleotides: 7. CDR3 nucleotides: TGCGCCAGCAGCCACCGGGACAGGGTCCATGAGCAGTTCTTC. It translates to CASSHRDRVHEQFF.

The chain combines TRBV28 with TRBJ1-1; 7 bases line up with TRBD1. The V gene's germline CDR1 is MDHEN and CDR2 SYDVKM. CDR3 length: 11 amino acids. The V gene end was trimmed by 8 bases and the J gene end by 3 bases; junction bases not matched to a gene: 0. CDR3 DNA: TGTGCCAGCGGACAGGACACTGAAGCTTTCTTT. Translation: CASGQDTEAFF. The full variable domain, in which reference TRBV28 and TRBJ1-1 provide the parts outside the CDR3, is DVKVTQSSRYLVKRTGEKVFLECVQDMDHENMFWYRQDPGLGLRLIYFSYDVKMKEKGDIPEGYSVSREKKERFSLILESASTNQTSMYLCASGQDTEAFFGQGTRLTVV.

This clonotype was counted only a few times. This chain links TRBV7-2 with TRBJ2-1; 10 nucleotides align to TRBD2. CDR3 length equals 15 residues. Per germline, CDR1 SGHTA and CDR2 FQGNSA. V lost 3 bases to trimming and J lost 8 bases; unmatched junction nucleotides: 7. DNA of the CDR3: TGTGCCAGCAGCTTCCGACTAGCGGGTACACATGAGCAGTTCTTC. It translates to CASSFRLAGTHEQFF.

The chain links TRBV10-3 to TRBJ1-2; D unresolved. The V gene lost 6 bases and the J gene lost 2 bases, with 13 bases spanning the gap. The CDR3 is 14 amino acids. Germline V gene data show CDR1 as ENHRY and CDR2 as SYGVKD. The CDR3 region is CAISQVLQNYGYTF. The CDR3 nucleotides read TGTGCCATCAGCCAGGTTCTTCAAAACTATGGCTACACCTTC.

The chain links TRBV5-1 to TRBJ1-1; no firm D call. The V gene's germline CDR1 is SGHRS and CDR2 YFSETQ. There are 13 residues in the CDR3. With 5 bases removed from V and 4 bases from J, the gap between germline ends came to 12 bases. Written as DNA, the CDR3 is TGCGCCAGCAGAGGATTTTGGAGCACTGAAGCTTTCTTT. Translating it yields CASRGFWSTEAFF.

This clonotype was seen more than once but under ten times. The chain uses TRBV5-1 and TRBJ1-2; D is unresolved. The CDR3 is 12 residues long. Germline lookup yields CDR1 SGHRS and CDR2 YFSETQ. V was pared by 7 bases and J by 6 bases, with 13 bases between. CDR3 region: CASGRIQDGYTF. Here the CDR3 DNA reads TGCGCCAGCGGCCGTATACAAGATGGCTACACCTTC.

This clonotype was found a few times. The rearrangement links TRBV20-1 to TRBJ2-7; D remains unclear. The V and J ends lost 6 bases and 0 bases respectively, with 15 bases between them. This CDR3 is built from 14 residues. Germline values: CDR1 DFQATT, CDR2 SNEGSKA (reference sequence). The CDR3 bases are TGCAGTGCCCGAGATCGCCGTTTCTCCTACGAGCAGTACTTC. As protein: CSARDRRFSYEQYF.

The rearrangement joins TRBV20-1 to TRBJ2-1; unclear D gene. The V gene lost 7 bases and the J gene lost 0 bases, with 16 bases spanning the gap. There are 15 residues in the CDR3. CDR1 and CDR2 from the germline V gene are DFQATT and SNEGSKA (reference sequence). The CDR3 reads CSVKRGARSYNEQFF. DNA of the CDR3: TGCAGTGTTAAAAGAGGAGCGCGCTCCTACAATGAGCAGTTCTTC.

The gene calls are TRBV14 and TRBJ2-3, with TRBD2 identical over 7 bases. V lost 7 bases to trimming and J lost 1 base; unmatched junction nucleotides: 5. CDR1 SGHDN and CDR2 FVKESK come from the germline V gene. CDR3 length: 14 amino acids. The CDR3 nucleotides are TGTGCCAGCACGCGGCTAGCGGGCACAGATACGCAGTATTTT. Its protein product is CASTRLAGTDTQYF.

This clonotype showed up just once. This chain uses TRBV24-1 with TRBJ2-1; D is unresolved. The CDR3 is 13 amino acids. CDR1 KGHDR and CDR2 SFDVKD come from the germline V gene. Trimming took off 2 bases at V and 8 bases at J, with 9 bases between the two ends. The CDR3 sequence: CATSDSLRDEQFF. The DNA of the CDR3 is TGTGCCACCAGTGATTCATTGCGCGATGAGCAGTTCTTC.

The CDR3 sequence is CASRAREPMNTEAFF. The CDR3 DNA reads as TGTGCCAGCAGGGCCCGGGAACCCATGAACACTGAAGCTTTCTTT. The chain recombines TRBV12-3 or TRBV12-4 with TRBJ1-1; D not certain. Trimming pared 6 bases from V and 0 bases from J, leaving 14 bases between. This CDR3 is 15 amino acids long.